The rows below give T cell receptor beta chains drawn from one sample of a study of blood T cells in healthy people across ages. TCRdb independently ran MiXCR on the 5' RACE reads; one entry per CDR3 protein. The data show approximately 1.5 million distinct CDR3 sequences, about 31% seen once. Material: blood. Receptors originate from a woman aged 25-40 years in good health. CDR3s include the opening cysteine and the closing phenylalanine or tryptophan. A D gene is named only where the DNA matches it firmly. Rows may omit the clone size; those that give it use once, few, many or a size class.

cdr3_aa cdr3_nt d_call j_call clone_size v_call
CASSPEGGSQETQYF TGCGCCAGCAGCCCAGAGGGGGGATCTCAAGAGACCCAGTACTTC - TRBJ2-5 - TRBV5-1
CASSFQESTQYF TGTGCCAGCAGCTTCCAGGAGTCAACGCAGTATTTT - TRBJ2-3 - TRBV13
CASSQGRGTRSTDTQYF TGCGCCAGCAGCCAAGGCAGAGGGACGAGAAGCACAGATACGCAGTATTTT - TRBJ2-3 - TRBV4-1
CASSLDGRANNQPQHF TGTGCCAGCAGCTTAGATGGCAGGGCGAACAATCAGCCCCAGCATTTT - TRBJ1-5 - TRBV7-8
CASSLGGAGRDTQYF TGTGCCAGCAGCTTAGGCGGGGCTGGGCGGGATACGCAGTATTTT - TRBJ2-3 - TRBV11-2
CSAPGGIQETQYF TGCAGTGCTCCCGGGGGGATCCAAGAGACCCAGTACTTC TRBD2 TRBJ2-5 many TRBV20-1
CASSETELANYGYTF TGCGCCAGCAGCGAGACAGAGCTTGCTAACTATGGCTACACCTTC - TRBJ1-2 - TRBV5-1
CANSQVLDTQYF TGCGCCAACAGCCAAGTATTAGATACGCAGTATTTT - TRBJ2-3 - TRBV4-1
CASSQGDRAYEQYF TGCGCCAGCAGCCAAGGGGACAGGGCCTACGAGCAGTACTTC TRBD1 TRBJ2-7 many TRBV4-1
CASSFLLKPQHF TGTGCCAGCAGTTTCCTTTTGAAGCCCCAGCATTTT - TRBJ1-5 few TRBV12-3/TRBV12-4
CASSYRLGSGASSYNEQFF TGTGCCAGCAGTTACCGTCTAGGATCGGGGGCTAGCTCCTACAATGAGCAGTTCTTC - TRBJ2-1 many TRBV6-2/TRBV6-3
CASSPRGGTDTQYF TGTGCCAGCAGCCCCCGCGGGGGCACAGATACGCAGTATTTT - TRBJ2-3 many TRBV5-1
CASSRFIFRTAMNTEAFF TGTGCCAGCAGTCGGTTTATCTTCCGGACAGCTATGAACACTGAAGCTTTCTTT - TRBJ1-1 once TRBV25-1
CANSRQGTNDNEQFF TGTGCCAACAGTAGACAGGGAACAAACGACAATGAGCAGTTCTTC TRBD1 TRBJ2-1 - TRBV25-1
CASNGHRTDTQYF TGTGCCAGCAACGGACACCGCACAGATACGCAGTATTTT - TRBJ2-3 - TRBV28
CASSYAMWREGVYEQYF TGTGCCAGCAGTTATGCTATGTGGCGGGAGGGTGTCTACGAGCAGTACTTC TRBD2 TRBJ2-7 - TRBV27
CSARESHWRTDTQYF TGCAGTGCTAGAGAAAGCCACTGGAGAACAGATACGCAGTATTTT - TRBJ2-3 - TRBV20-1
CSPREDPYNEQFF TGCAGTCCGCGGGAGGACCCTTACAATGAGCAGTTCTTC TRBD2 TRBJ2-1 - TRBV20-1
CSARERGARNSPLHF TGCAGTGCTAGAGAGAGGGGCGCAAGGAATTCACCCCTCCACTTT - TRBJ1-6 once TRBV20-1
CASSKTSGGKRNSPLHF TGTGCCAGCAGCAAGACCTCAGGGGGCAAACGGAATTCACCCCTCCACTTT TRBD1 TRBJ1-6 - TRBV7-9
CVSSHLHSDSSTDTQYF TGTGTCAGCAGCCATCTCCACTCAGATTCTAGCACAGATACGCAGTATTTT - TRBJ2-3 - TRBV3-1
CASSSPGGDTQYF TGTGCCAGCAGCTCCCCGGGCGGAGATACGCAGTATTTT - TRBJ2-3 many TRBV7-2
CASSVEGGSSYEQYF TGTGCCAGCAGCGTAGAGGGCGGGAGCTCCTACGAGCAGTACTTC TRBD2 TRBJ2-7 few TRBV9
CAISGGQGGYNEQFF TGTGCCATCAGTGGGGGACAGGGAGGCTACAATGAGCAGTTCTTC TRBD1 TRBJ2-1 - TRBV10-3
CATGASGGSDTQYF TGTGCGACGGGGGCTAGCGGAGGTTCAGATACGCAGTATTTT - TRBJ2-3 few TRBV19
CASSWAGTGAYGYTF TGTGCCAGCAGTTGGGCCGGGACAGGGGCCTATGGCTACACCTTC TRBD1 TRBJ1-2 - TRBV12-3/TRBV12-4
CASRPPGLATAEQYF TGTGCCAGCAGACCCCCGGGACTAGCGACAGCAGAGCAGTACTTC TRBD2 TRBJ2-7 few TRBV6-5
CSVEGTSGSPYNEQFF TGCAGCGTCGAAGGGACTAGCGGGAGCCCCTACAATGAGCAGTTCTTC TRBD2 TRBJ2-1 - TRBV29-1
CASSTFSSGSYNEQFF TGTGCCAGCAGTACCTTTTCAAGCGGGTCCTACAATGAGCAGTTCTTC - TRBJ2-1 few TRBV27
CATSSSETQYF TGTGCCACCAGCAGTTCGGAGACCCAGTACTTC - TRBJ2-5 few TRBV15
CSGGGGGVGETQYF TGCAGTGGGGGCGGGGGGGGCGTGGGAGAGACCCAGTACTTC TRBD2 TRBJ2-5 - TRBV20-1
CASSEGRGSNSPLHF TGTGCCAGCAGTGAAGGGAGGGGTTCTAATTCACCCCTCCACTTT - TRBJ1-6 - TRBV6-1
CASSSGTRQETQYF TGTGCCAGCAGTTCCGGGACGAGACAAGAGACCCAGTACTTC - TRBJ2-5 few TRBV28
CGAPEGARGNNEQFF TGCGGTGCTCCTGAGGGGGCCCGGGGAAACAATGAGCAGTTCTTC TRBD1 TRBJ2-1 few TRBV20-1
CASSDGTGGLETQYF TGTGCCAGCAGCGACGGGACAGGGGGCTTGGAGACCCAGTACTTC TRBD1 TRBJ2-5 many TRBV5-5
CASSDPSGGSSTDTQYF TGCGCCAGCAGTGACCCTAGCGGGGGGTCTAGCACAGATACGCAGTATTTT TRBD2 TRBJ2-3 - TRBV10-1
CSASERGDEQFF TGCAGTGCAAGCGAGCGGGGGGATGAGCAGTTCTTC TRBD2 TRBJ2-1 - TRBV20-1
CSARDRQGSHNEQFF TGCAGTGCTAGGGACAGACAGGGTTCCCACAATGAGCAGTTCTTC TRBD1 TRBJ2-1 - TRBV20-1
CASSQESTVAGLPQYF TGTGCCAGCAGCCAAGAGAGTACTGTGGCGGGTTTGCCCCAGTACTTC - TRBJ2-5 - TRBV3-1
CSARVLWDPGYTF TGCAGTGCTAGGGTCCTTTGGGATCCTGGCTACACCTTC - TRBJ1-2 few TRBV20-1
CASSLVRSYSTDTQYF TGTGCCAGCAGCTTGGTTAGGTCTTATAGCACAGATACGCAGTATTTT - TRBJ2-3 - TRBV5-6
CSATSRGSSYQETQYF TGCAGTGCTACTAGTCGGGGGTCTTCGTACCAAGAGACCCAGTACTTC - TRBJ2-5 few TRBV20-1
CASTDRGPQETQYF TGTGCCAGCACCGACAGGGGGCCCCAAGAGACCCAGTACTTC TRBD1 TRBJ2-5 many TRBV12-3/TRBV12-4
CASSYSAGTGVNNSPLHF TGTGCCAGCAGTTACTCCGCCGGGACAGGGGTGAATAATTCACCCCTCCACTTT TRBD1 TRBJ1-6 many TRBV6-5
CASGSGILREKLFF TGTGCCAGCGGGTCCGGGATCCTAAGGGAAAAACTGTTTTTT - TRBJ1-4 few TRBV6-1
CASSGRGALQETQYF TGTGCCAGCAGTGGACGGGGGGCTCTCCAAGAGACCCAGTACTTC - TRBJ2-5 - TRBV28
CASTGAWLHEQFF TGTGCCAGCACCGGCGCCTGGCTCCATGAGCAGTTCTTC - TRBJ2-1 - TRBV28
CSAGLTDTQYF TGCAGTGCCGGACTCACAGATACGCAGTATTTT - TRBJ2-3 few TRBV20-1
CASTMGGSGGNSPLHF TGTGCCAGCACCATGGGGGGGAGCGGAGGAAATTCACCCCTCCACTTT - TRBJ1-6 - TRBV6-6
CASSSRGPLDHEQYF TGTGCCAGCAGCTCCCGAGGACCTTTAGACCACGAGCAGTACTTC - TRBJ2-7 - TRBV13
CASSVGGTGDYEQYF TGTGCCAGCAGCGTAGGAGGGACCGGGGACTACGAGCAGTACTTC - TRBJ2-7 few TRBV9